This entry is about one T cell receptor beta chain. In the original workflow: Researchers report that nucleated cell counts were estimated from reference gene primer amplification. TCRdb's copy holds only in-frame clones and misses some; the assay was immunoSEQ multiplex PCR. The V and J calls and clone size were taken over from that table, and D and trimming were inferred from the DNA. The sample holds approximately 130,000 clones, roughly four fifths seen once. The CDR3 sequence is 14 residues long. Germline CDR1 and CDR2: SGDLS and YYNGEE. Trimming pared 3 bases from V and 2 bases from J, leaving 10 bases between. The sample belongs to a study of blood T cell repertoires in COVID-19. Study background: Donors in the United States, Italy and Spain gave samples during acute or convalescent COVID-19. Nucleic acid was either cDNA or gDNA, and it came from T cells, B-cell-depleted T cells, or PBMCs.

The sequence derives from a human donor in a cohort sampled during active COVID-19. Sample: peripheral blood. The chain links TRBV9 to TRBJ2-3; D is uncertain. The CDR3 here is CASSAQSYTDTQYF. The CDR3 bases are TGTGCCAGCAGCGCCCAAAGCTACACAGATACGCAGTATTTT.